The rows below give T cell receptor beta chains drawn from one sample of a study of blood T cell repertoires in COVID-19. The table came from immunoSEQ multiplex PCR; TCRdb's copy has only in-frame clones and leaves some out. The sample lists about 260,000 clones, about 90% occurring once. The sequencing input was peripheral blood. These receptors all come from a woman aged 45 to 65 with acute or convalescent COVID-19. Each CDR3 is given without its conserved first and last residue.

v_call	j_call	cdr3_length	cdr3_aa
TRBV7-3	TRBJ2-1	12	ASSLGLAGNEQF
TRBV28	TRBJ1-2	11	ASSLPVRAGYT
TRBV19	TRBJ2-7	13	ASSTTRDNPYEQY
TRBV9	TRBJ2-1	15	ASSTQGTSGTYNEQF
TRBV13	TRBJ1-3	10	ASRYPGNTIY
TRBV5-1	TRBJ1-4	12	ASSSDRGREKLF
TRBV7-8	TRBJ2-1	15	ASSPRFPESSYNEQF
TRBV6-5	TRBJ2-5	11	ASRTQGQETQY
TRBV18	TRBJ1-2	12	ASSFDRGIEGYT
TRBV3-1/TRBV3-2	TRBJ2-7	15	ASSQGLENSRPYEQY
TRBV11-2	TRBJ1-2	11	ASSLDRELGYT
TRBV15	TRBJ1-1	12	ATSTYTSGTEAF
TRBV19	TRBJ1-5	11	ASSQGGHQPQH
TRBV30	TRBJ2-1	13	AWKSGWSSYNEQF
TRBV27	TRBJ1-1	11	AMPCTVNTEAF